The rows below give T cell receptor beta chains drawn from one sample of a study of regulatory T cells in long-lasting Graves disease. Via MiXCR, TCRdb re-called the multiplex PCR reads, giving one row per CDR3 protein. The sample consists of under 300,000 distinct CDR3 sequences, 18% of them appearing once. This specimen was peripheral blood mononuclear cells (PBMCs), taken at new diagnosis, from a patient treated with antithyroid drugs. These receptors were obtained from a female donor with Graves disease. CDR3s include the opening cysteine and the closing phenylalanine or tryptophan. D genes are given only for firm matches. Size is omitted from some rows. Given values are once, few, many or a class for expanded clones.

many	TRBV18	TRBJ2-1	-	TGTGCCAGCTCACCGCCCCCTCGGGAGAGCTCCTACAATGAGCAGTTCTTC	CASSPPPRESSYNEQFF
many	TRBV10-2	TRBJ1-5	-	TGCGCCAGCAGGGACAGCCACAATCAGCCCCAGCATTTT	CASRDSHNQPQHF
many	TRBV7-3	TRBJ2-2	-	TGTGCCAGCAGCTCGGACGGCACCGGGGAGCTGTTTTTT	CASSSDGTGELFF
-	TRBV9	TRBJ1-2	TRBD1	TGTGCCAGCAGCTTCGGGACAGGGGTGGGGGCGCAACCCACTGGCTACACCTTC	CASSFGTGVGAQPTGYTF
many	TRBV4-1	TRBJ1-1	TRBD1	TGCGCCAGCAGCCTCCGACAGGGGGCCGACACTGAAGCTTTCTTT	CASSLRQGADTEAFF
many	TRBV11-3	TRBJ2-5	-	TGTACCAGCAGCTTTATGGGGGAGACCCAGTACTTC	CTSSFMGETQYF
-	TRBV9	TRBJ2-1	TRBD2	TGTGCCAGCAGCGTAGAGGGGACTAGCGGGAGGACCCGATCGGGGGAGCAGTTCTTC	CASSVEGTSGRTRSGEQFF
many	TRBV2	TRBJ2-5	TRBD2	TGTGCCAGCAGTGAAGTGGCTAGCGGACAAGAGACCCAGTACTTC	CASSEVASGQETQYF
many	TRBV20-1	TRBJ2-7	-	TGCAGTGCTATCGGCGGATCAAGCTCCTACGAGCAGTACTTC	CSAIGGSSSYEQYF
few	TRBV20-1	TRBJ1-1	-	TGCAGTGCTAGGGAGAACAGGGCCACTGAAGCTTTCTTT	CSARENRATEAFF
many	TRBV20-1	TRBJ2-7	-	TGCAGTGCTAGAGGGCCGGCCAGCTACGAGCAGTACTTC	CSARGPASYEQYF
many	TRBV9	TRBJ2-1	TRBD1	TGTGCCAGCAGCCTTAGACAGGGGCCCAACAATGAGCAGTTCTTC	CASSLRQGPNNEQFF